Below are 15 T cell receptor beta chains sequenced from a single sample in a study of blood T cell repertoires in COVID-19. The protocol was immunoSEQ multiplex PCR, while the TCRdb copy is restricted to in-frame clones and leaves out a portion. This table has under 250,000 clones, 75% to 90% appearing once. The material sequenced was peripheral blood. Receptors originate from a man aged 60 to 75 who had recovered from COVID-19.

The CDR3 bases are TGCGCCAGCAGCAACCCGGGATGGAACTATGGCTACACCTTC. Translated, it gives CASSNPGWNYGYTF. This rearrangement joins TRBV5-1 to TRBJ1-2; D is uncertain. The germline V gene has CDR1 SGHRS and CDR2 YFSETQ. V was trimmed by 4 bases and J by 2 bases, leaving 12 bases between them. The CDR3 covers 14 residues.

This chain connects TRBV18 to TRBJ2-2, with 7 positions matching TRBD2. Germline V lookup: CDR1 KGHSH, CDR2 LQKENI. This CDR3 region has 17 residues. The V and J ends lost 2 bases and 3 bases, in that order; junction bases with no gene match: 9. Here the CDR3 DNA reads TGTGCCAGCTCACCAAGAATCGAGGGAGGGGACACCGGGGAGCTGTTTTTT. Protein: CASSPRIEGGDTGELFF.

V and J are TRBV2 and TRBJ2-7; 10 bases are shared with TRBD2. This CDR3 has 15 residues. The germline CDR1 and CDR2 sequences are SNHLY and FYNNEI. Trimming cost V 4 bases and J 4 bases; bases outside gene matches: 7. The CDR3 here is CASSGGLAPKYEQYF. The CDR3 nucleotides are TGTGCCAGCAGTGGGGGACTAGCGCCCAAATACGAGCAGTACTTC.

This sequence joins TRBV7-2 and TRBJ2-1; D unclear. CDR1 is SGHTA, CDR2 FQGNSA, per germline. This CDR3 contains 13 residues. The V gene lost 2 bases and the J gene lost 6 bases, with 8 bases spanning the gap. The CDR3 loop reads CASSLFVVNEQFF. The CDR3, as DNA: TGTGCCAGCAGCTTATTCGTCGTCAATGAGCAGTTCTTC.

The V and J genes are TRBV27 and TRBJ2-1; D perhaps matches TRBD1 (6 bases). The CDR3 is made up of 16 amino acids. Trimming left V 6 bases short and J 4 bases short, with 19 bases between. In germline, CDR1 is MNHEY, CDR2 SMNVEV (reference sequence). DNA for the CDR3: TGTGCCAGCAGATCCACAGGGAACCCTACTTACAATGAGCAGTTCTTC. Translating it yields CASRSTGNPTYNEQFF.

The chain combines TRBV5-1 with TRBJ2-5, with 7 nucleotides matching TRBD2. Trimming removed 0 bases from V and 4 bases from J; junction bases left unmatched: 9. CDR1 SGHRS and CDR2 YFSETQ come from the germline V gene. The CDR3 extends over 16 amino acids. The CDR3 DNA reads as TGCGCCAGCAGCTTGGTTGGAGCGGGGAGGCGAGAGACCCAGTACTTC. As protein: CASSLVGAGRRETQYF.

This clone was detected a few times. The gene calls are TRBV5-1 and TRBJ1-6, with 7 nucleotides matching TRBD1. Germline loops: CDR1 SGHRS, CDR2 YFSETQ. This CDR3 spans 15 amino acids. V lost 5 bases to trimming and J lost 4 bases; unmatched junction nucleotides: 6. CDR3: CASRPGTEYNSPLHF. Written as DNA, the CDR3 is TGCGCCAGCAGACCCGGGACAGAATATAATTCACCCCTCCACTTT.

The CDR3 DNA reads as TGTGCCAGCAGCTTAGTGGGTGGGAGGTGGGAGACCCAGTACTTC. Translation gives CASSLVGGRWETQYF. The rearrangement joins TRBV7-8 to TRBJ2-5; a weak D match, TRBD2 (6 bases). In germline, CDR1 is SGHVS, CDR2 FQNEAQ. V lost 1 base, J lost 5 bases, and 14 bases lay in between. The CDR3 covers 15 residues. Full variable domain (missing parts from reference TRBV7-8 and TRBJ2-5): GAGVSQSPRYKVAKRGQDVALRCDPISGHVSLFWYQQALGQGPEFLTYFQNEAQLDKSGLPSDRFFAERPEGSVSTLKIQRTQQEDSAVYLCASSLVGGRWETQYFGPGTRLLVL.

The rearrangement uses TRBV4-2 and TRBJ1-4, with D maybe TRBD1 (5 bases). Germline V lookup: CDR1 LGHNA, CDR2 YNFKEQ. The CDR3 is made up of 14 amino acids. With 1 base removed from V and 12 bases from J, the gap between germline ends came to 15 bases. CDR3 nucleotides: TGTGCCAGCAGCCAAGCGCAGGACATTGCCCAACTGTTTTTT. Translating gives CASSQAQDIAQLFF.

This clone was recorded only once. The chain is built from TRBV6-5 and TRBJ2-2, with 10 bases lining up with TRBD2. The V segment lost 8 bases and the J segment 4 bases; nucleotides outside the gene matches: 7. CDR3 length equals 15 residues. Per the germline V gene, CDR1 is MNHEY and CDR2 is SVGAGI. The CDR3 nucleotides read TGTGCCAGCCTAGCGGGAGAAGCGGGCACCGGGGAGCTGTTTTTT. As protein: CASLAGEAGTGELFF.

The gene calls are TRBV6-1 and TRBJ1-6; the match to TRBD1 covers 8 bases. The junction had 4 bases not matched to a gene; V was cut back by 2 bases and J by 7 bases. Germline lookup yields CDR1 MNHNS and CDR2 SASEGT. This CDR3 region has 15 residues. CDR3 DNA: TGTGCCAGCAGTGAAAGTGGACAGGGAAATTCACCCCTCCACTTT. Protein product: CASSESGQGNSPLHF.

This chain joins TRBV7-2 and TRBJ1-3; a possible D gene is TRBD1 (6 bases). Deletions cut 1 base from V and 1 base from J, with 11 bases between. The CDR3 runs 16 residues. Germline V lookup: CDR1 SGHTA, CDR2 FQGNSA. CDR3 DNA sequence: TGTGCCAGCAGCTTAGTGAGGGGGACGTCTGGAAACACCATATATTTT. The encoded protein is CASSLVRGTSGNTIYF.

This chain joins TRBV7-3 and TRBJ1-3; D possibly corresponds to TRBD1 (6 bases). Germline V gene lookup returns CDR1 SGHTA and CDR2 FQGTGA. The CDR3 extends over 13 amino acids. V gave up 6 bases and J gave up 1 base, with 7 bases separating them. The CDR3 nucleotides are TGTGCCAGCAGTACAGGGTCTGGAAACACCATATATTTT. Amino acid sequence: CASSTGSGNTIYF.

V and J are TRBV10-3 and TRBJ2-7; TRBD1 aligns across 7 bases. CDR1 is ENHRY and CDR2 is SYGVKD in the germline V gene. This CDR3 spans 15 amino acids. J was trimmed by 1 base and V by 3 bases; bases with no gene match: 6. The CDR3: CAISDRDSGSYEQYF. The CDR3 DNA is TGTGCCATCAGTGACCGGGACAGTGGGTCCTACGAGCAGTACTTC.

The V call is TRBV6-2 or TRBV6-3, the J call TRBJ2-1; 11 bases agree with TRBD2. CDR1 is MNHEY and CDR2 is SVGEGT in the germline V gene. V dropped 6 bases and J dropped 3; count of bases not matched to a gene: 4. The CDR3 runs to 15 residues. CDR3 sequence (DNA): TGTGCCAGCAGCCTAGCGGGGGGAGGCTACAATGAGCAGTTCTTC. Its translation is CASSLAGGGYNEQFF.